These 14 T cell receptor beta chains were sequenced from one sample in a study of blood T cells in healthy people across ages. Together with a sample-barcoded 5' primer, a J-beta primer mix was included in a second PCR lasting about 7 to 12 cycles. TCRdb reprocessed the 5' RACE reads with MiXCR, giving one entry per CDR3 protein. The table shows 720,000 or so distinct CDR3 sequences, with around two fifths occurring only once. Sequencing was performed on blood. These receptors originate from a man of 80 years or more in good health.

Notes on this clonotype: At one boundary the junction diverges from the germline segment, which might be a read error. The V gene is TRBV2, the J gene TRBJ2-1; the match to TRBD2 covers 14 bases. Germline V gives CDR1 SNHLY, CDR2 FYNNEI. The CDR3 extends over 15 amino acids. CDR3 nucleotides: TGTACCAGCAGAACACGGACTAGCGGGGGGCAGGAGCAGTTCTTC. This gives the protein CTSRTRTSGGQEQFF. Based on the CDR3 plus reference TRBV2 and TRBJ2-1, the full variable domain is EPEVTQTPSHQVTQMGQEVILRCVPISNHLYFYWYRQILGQKVEFLVSFYNNEISEKSEIFDDQFSVERPDGSNFTLKIRSTKLEDSAMYFCTSRTRTSGGQEQFFGPGTRLTVL.

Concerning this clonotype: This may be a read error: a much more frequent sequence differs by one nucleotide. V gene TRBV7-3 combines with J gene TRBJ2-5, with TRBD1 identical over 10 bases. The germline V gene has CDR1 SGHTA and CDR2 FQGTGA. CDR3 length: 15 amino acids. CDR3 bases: TGTGCCGGCAGCTCCCCGGACAGGGGGCAAGAGACCCAGTACTTC. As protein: CAGSSPDRGQETQYF.

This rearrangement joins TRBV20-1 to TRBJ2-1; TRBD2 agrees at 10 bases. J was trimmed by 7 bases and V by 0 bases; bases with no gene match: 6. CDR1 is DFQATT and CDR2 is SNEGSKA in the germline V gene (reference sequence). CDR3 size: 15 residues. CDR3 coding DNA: TGCAGTGCTAGAGAGGGAGCGGGGGGGCGGAATGAGCAGTTCTTC. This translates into CSAREGAGGRNEQFF.

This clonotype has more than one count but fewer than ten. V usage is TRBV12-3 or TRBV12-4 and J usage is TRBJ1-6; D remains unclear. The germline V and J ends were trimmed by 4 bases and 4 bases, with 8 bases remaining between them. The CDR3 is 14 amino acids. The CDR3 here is CASSSSGYNSPLHF. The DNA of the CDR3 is TGTGCCAGCAGTTCCAGCGGGTATAATTCACCCCTCCACTTT.

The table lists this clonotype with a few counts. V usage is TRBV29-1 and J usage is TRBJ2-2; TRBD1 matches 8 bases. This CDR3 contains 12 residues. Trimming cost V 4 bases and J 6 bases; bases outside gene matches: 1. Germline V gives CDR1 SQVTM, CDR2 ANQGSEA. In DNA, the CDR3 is TGCAGCGTTGGGACAGGGCCCGGGGAGCTGTTTTTT. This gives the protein CSVGTGPGELFF.

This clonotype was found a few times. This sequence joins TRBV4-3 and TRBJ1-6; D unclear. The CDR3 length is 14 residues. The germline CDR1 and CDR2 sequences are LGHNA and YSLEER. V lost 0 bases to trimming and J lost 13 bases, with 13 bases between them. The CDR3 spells CASSQDVTFRPLHF. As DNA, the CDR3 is TGCGCCAGCAGCCAAGATGTGACGTTTCGGCCCCTCCACTTT.

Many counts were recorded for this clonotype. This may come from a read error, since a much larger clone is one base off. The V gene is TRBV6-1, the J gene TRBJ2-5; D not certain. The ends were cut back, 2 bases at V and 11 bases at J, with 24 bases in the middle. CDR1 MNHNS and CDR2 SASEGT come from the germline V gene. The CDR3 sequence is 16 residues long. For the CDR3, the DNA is TGTGCCAGCAGTGAATCTATCATCAGAACCTACAATGAGCAGTACTTC. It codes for CASSESIIRTYNEQYF.

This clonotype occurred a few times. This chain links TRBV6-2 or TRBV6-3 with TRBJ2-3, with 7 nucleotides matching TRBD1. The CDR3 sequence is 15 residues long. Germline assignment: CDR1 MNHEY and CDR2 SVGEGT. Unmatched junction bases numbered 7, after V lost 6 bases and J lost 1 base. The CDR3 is CASRPAGQGTDTQYF. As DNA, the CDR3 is TGTGCCAGCAGGCCCGCAGGACAGGGCACAGATACGCAGTATTTT.

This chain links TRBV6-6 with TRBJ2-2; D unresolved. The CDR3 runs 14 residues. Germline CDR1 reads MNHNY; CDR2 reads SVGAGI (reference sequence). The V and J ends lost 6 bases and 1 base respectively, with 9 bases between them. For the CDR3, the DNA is TGTGCCAGCAGCCGGTACGAGAACACCGGGGAGCTGTTTTTT. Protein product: CASSRYENTGELFF.

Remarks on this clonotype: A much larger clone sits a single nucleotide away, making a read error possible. The CDR3 DNA reads as TGCAGCGTTGTAGGACTAGATTTTAATGGGCAGTTCTTC. As protein: CSVVGLDFNGQFF. The chain recombines TRBV29-1 with TRBJ2-1; 7 positions agree with TRBD2. Germline loops: CDR1 SQVTM, CDR2 ANQGSEA. CDR3 length: 13 amino acids.

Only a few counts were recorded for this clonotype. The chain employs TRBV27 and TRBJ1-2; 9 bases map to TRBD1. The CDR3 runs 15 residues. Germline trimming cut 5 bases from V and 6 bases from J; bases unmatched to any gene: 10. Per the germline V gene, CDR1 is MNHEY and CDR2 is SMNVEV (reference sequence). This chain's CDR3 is CASSRTTGQGNGYTF. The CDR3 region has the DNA TGTGCCAGCAGTCGGACGACGGGACAGGGTAATGGCTACACCTTC.

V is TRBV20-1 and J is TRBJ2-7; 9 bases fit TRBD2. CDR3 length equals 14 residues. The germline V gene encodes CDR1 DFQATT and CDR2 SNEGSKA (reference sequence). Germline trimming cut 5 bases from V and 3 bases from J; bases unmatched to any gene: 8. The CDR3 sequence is CSAALAGSGYEQYF. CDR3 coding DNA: TGCAGTGCTGCTCTAGCGGGAAGCGGCTACGAGCAGTACTTC.

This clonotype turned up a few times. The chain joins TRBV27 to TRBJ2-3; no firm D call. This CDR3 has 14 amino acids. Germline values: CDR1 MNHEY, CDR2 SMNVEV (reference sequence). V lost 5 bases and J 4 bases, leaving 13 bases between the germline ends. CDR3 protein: CASSLRLDPDTQYF. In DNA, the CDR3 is TGTGCCAGCAGTCTCCGACTGGACCCAGATACGCAGTATTTT.

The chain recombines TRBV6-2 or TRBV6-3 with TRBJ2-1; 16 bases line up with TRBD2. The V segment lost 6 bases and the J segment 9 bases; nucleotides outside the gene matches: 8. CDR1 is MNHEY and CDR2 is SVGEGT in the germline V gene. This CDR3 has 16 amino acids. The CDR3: CASSRGLAGGVTEQFF. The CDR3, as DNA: TGTGCCAGCAGCCGGGGACTAGCGGGAGGGGTGACTGAGCAGTTCTTC.